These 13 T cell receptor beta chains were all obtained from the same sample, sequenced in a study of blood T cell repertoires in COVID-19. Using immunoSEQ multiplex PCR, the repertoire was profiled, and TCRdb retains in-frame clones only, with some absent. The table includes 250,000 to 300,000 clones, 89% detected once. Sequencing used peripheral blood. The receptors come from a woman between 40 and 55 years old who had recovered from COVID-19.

In DNA form, the CDR3 reads TGTGCCAGCTCACCAAGCCAGCTCAGGGACCAGTACTTC. Translation: CASSPSQLRDQYF. The chain is built from TRBV18 and TRBJ2-5, with D maybe TRBD1 (5 bases). The V gene's germline CDR1 is KGHSH and CDR2 LQKENI. The germline V and J ends were trimmed by 2 bases and 10 bases, with 14 bases remaining between them. CDR3 size: 13 residues.

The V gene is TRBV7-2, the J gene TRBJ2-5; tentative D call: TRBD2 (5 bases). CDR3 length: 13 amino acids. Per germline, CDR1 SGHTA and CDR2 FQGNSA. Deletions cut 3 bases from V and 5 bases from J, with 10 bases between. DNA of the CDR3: TGTGCCAGCAGCTTCTTGCCGGGGGAGACCCAGTACTTC. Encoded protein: CASSFLPGETQYF.

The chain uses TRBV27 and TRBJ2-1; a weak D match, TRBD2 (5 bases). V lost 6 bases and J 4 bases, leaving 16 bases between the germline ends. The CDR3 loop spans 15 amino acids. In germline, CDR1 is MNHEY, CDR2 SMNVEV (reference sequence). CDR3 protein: CASRLRTGRYNEQFF. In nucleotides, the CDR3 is TGTGCCAGCAGACTAAGGACTGGACGATACAATGAGCAGTTCTTC.

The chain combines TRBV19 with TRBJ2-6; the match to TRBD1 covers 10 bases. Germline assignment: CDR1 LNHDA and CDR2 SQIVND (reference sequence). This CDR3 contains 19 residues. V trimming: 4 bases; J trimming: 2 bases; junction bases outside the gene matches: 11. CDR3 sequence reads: CASSKGTGEFHAGANVLTF. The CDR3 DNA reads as TGTGCCAGTAGTAAGGGGACAGGGGAATTCCATGCTGGGGCCAACGTCCTGACTTTC.

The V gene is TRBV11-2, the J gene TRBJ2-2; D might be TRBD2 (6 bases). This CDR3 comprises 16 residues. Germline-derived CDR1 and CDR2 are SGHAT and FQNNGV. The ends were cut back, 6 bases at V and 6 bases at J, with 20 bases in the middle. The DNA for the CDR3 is TGTGCCAGCAGACCCTTCGTGGGGGGATTTTCCGGGGAGCTGTTTTTT. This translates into CASRPFVGGFSGELFF.

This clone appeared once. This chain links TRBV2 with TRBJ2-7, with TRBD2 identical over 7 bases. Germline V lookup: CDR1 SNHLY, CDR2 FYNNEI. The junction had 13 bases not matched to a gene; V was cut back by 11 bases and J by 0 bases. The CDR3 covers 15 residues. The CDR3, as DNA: TGTGCCTGTACCTCCCAGAGACTAGCCTCCTACGAGCAGTACTTC. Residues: CACTSQRLASYEQYF.

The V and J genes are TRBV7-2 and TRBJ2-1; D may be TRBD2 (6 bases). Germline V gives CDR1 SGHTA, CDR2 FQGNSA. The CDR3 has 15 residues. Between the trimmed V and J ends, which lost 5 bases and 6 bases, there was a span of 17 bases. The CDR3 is CASSQQSGAFNEQFF. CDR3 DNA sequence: TGTGCCAGCAGCCAACAATCGGGAGCCTTCAATGAGCAGTTCTTC.

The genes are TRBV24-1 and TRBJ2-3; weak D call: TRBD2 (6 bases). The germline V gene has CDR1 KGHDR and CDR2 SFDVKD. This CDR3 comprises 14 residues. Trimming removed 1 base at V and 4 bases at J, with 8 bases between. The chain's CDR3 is CATSDFTSPDTQYF. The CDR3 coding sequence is TGTGCCACCAGTGATTTCACTAGCCCAGATACGCAGTATTTT.

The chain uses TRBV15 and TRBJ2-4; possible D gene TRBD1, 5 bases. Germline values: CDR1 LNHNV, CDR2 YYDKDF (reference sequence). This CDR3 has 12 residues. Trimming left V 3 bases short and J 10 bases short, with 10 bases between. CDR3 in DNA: TGTGCCACCAGCAGTTCGGACATAATTCAGTACTTC. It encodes CATSSSDIIQYF.

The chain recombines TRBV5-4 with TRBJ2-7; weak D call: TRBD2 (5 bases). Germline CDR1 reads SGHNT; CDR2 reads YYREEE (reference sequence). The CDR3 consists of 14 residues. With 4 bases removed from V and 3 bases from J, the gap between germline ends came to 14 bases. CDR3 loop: CASSPGNRGYEQYF. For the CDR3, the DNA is TGTGCCAGCAGCCCCGGGAACCGAGGCTACGAGCAGTACTTC.

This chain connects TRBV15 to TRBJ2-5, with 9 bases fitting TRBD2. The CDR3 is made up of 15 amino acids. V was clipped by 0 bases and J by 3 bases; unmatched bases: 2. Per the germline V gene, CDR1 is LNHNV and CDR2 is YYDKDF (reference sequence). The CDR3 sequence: CATSRDGGGEETQYF. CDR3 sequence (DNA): TGTGCCACCAGCAGAGATGGCGGGGGGGAAGAGACCCAGTACTTC.

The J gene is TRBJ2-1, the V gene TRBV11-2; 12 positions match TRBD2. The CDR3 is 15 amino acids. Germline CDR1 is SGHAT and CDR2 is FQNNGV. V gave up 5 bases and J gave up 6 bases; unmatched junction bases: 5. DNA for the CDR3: TGTGCCAGCAGCACGACTAGCGGGAGTTTCAATGAGCAGTTCTTC. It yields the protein CASSTTSGSFNEQFF.

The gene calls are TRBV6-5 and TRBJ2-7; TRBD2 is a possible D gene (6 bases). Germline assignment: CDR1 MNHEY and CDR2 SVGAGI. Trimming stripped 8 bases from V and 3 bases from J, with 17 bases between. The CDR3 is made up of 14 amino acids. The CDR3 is CASSRGSIGYEQYV. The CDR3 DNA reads TGTGCCAGCTCGCGGGGCTCTATCGGCTACGAGCAGTACGTC.